A selection of T cell receptor beta chains follows, all from one sample in a study of CD8+ T cells in alopecia areata. Only in-frame clones appear in the TCRdb table, and some are missing; sequencing was by immunoSEQ multiplex PCR. The sample contains fewer than 250,000 clones, 30% to 40% of which appear only once. Sequencing was performed on CD4+ T cells sorted from blood, taken at approximately week 30, from a patient treated with tofacitinib. Every receptor here comes from a human donor with alopecia areata. The CDR3 runs from the conserved cysteine through the conserved F or W. Each record gives: V gene, D gene, clone size, J gene, CDR3 DNA, CDR3 protein. The D gene is left open where the match is weak. Clone size is given for some rows only: seen once, a few or many times, or a class if the clone is expanded.

v_call: TRBV29-1; d_call: .; clone_size: .; j_call: TRBJ1-1; cdr3_nt: TGCAGCGTCCGCGAGTTAACAGGGAACACTGAAGCTTTCTTT; cdr3_aa: CSVRELTGNTEAFF
v_call: TRBV29-1; d_call: TRBD1; clone_size: .; j_call: TRBJ1-2; cdr3_nt: TGCAGCGTCTTAGACAGGGGGGCCTATGGCTACACCTTC; cdr3_aa: CSVLDRGAYGYTF
v_call: TRBV27; d_call: .; clone_size: once; j_call: TRBJ1-2; cdr3_nt: TGTGCCAGCAGTTTAGGACGCCCAGGCTACTATGGCTACACCTTC; cdr3_aa: CASSLGRPGYYGYTF
v_call: TRBV19; d_call: TRBD1; clone_size: few; j_call: TRBJ1-1; cdr3_nt: TGTGCCAGTAGTACAGGGACAGGGGACACTGAAGCTTTCTTT; cdr3_aa: CASSTGTGDTEAFF
v_call: TRBV27; d_call: TRBD1; clone_size: few; j_call: TRBJ1-2; cdr3_nt: TGTGCCAGCAGTTTAACAGGGGCTAACTATGGCTACACCTTC; cdr3_aa: CASSLTGANYGYTF
v_call: TRBV11-2; d_call: TRBD1; clone_size: .; j_call: TRBJ1-2; cdr3_nt: TGTGCCAGCAGCTCTGGACAGGCAGATAACTATGGCTACACCTTC; cdr3_aa: CASSSGQADNYGYTF
v_call: TRBV4-1; d_call: .; clone_size: few; j_call: TRBJ2-1; cdr3_nt: TGCGCCAGCAGCCAAGGCCGGACGGGTTCCTACAATGAGCAGTTCTTC; cdr3_aa: CASSQGRTGSYNEQFF
v_call: TRBV6-1; d_call: .; clone_size: .; j_call: TRBJ2-5; cdr3_nt: TGTGCCAGCACGAAGCGAATCGGCGAGACCCAGTACTTC; cdr3_aa: CASTKRIGETQYF
v_call: TRBV9; d_call: TRBD2; clone_size: .; j_call: TRBJ2-7; cdr3_nt: TGTGCCAGCAGCGCAAGTGGTGGGGGACTATCCAACGAGCAGTACTTC; cdr3_aa: CASSASGGGLSNEQYF
v_call: TRBV30; d_call: .; clone_size: few; j_call: TRBJ2-1; cdr3_nt: TGTGCCTGGAAGGCTTACAATGAGCAGTTCTTC; cdr3_aa: CAWKAYNEQFF
v_call: TRBV29-1; d_call: TRBD1; clone_size: .; j_call: TRBJ1-4; cdr3_nt: TGCAGCGTTGGGCAGGACAGGGGGCTCGAAAAACTGTTTTTT; cdr3_aa: CSVGQDRGLEKLFF
v_call: TRBV14; d_call: .; clone_size: .; j_call: TRBJ1-3; cdr3_nt: TGTGCCAGCAAGAGCTCTGGAAACACCATATATTTT; cdr3_aa: CASKSSGNTIYF
v_call: TRBV30; d_call: .; clone_size: .; j_call: TRBJ1-5; cdr3_nt: TGTGCCTGGAGTGTGCAGAGCAATCAGCCCCAGCATTTT; cdr3_aa: CAWSVQSNQPQHF
v_call: TRBV5-1; d_call: .; clone_size: .; j_call: TRBJ1-2; cdr3_nt: TGCGCCAGCAGCCCTGGGGAGACCCCTTTGGGGGGCTACACCTTC; cdr3_aa: CASSPGETPLGGYTF
v_call: TRBV30; d_call: TRBD1; clone_size: few; j_call: TRBJ2-5; cdr3_nt: TGTGCCTGGAGTGTATGGACAGGCCAAGAGACCCAGTACTTC; cdr3_aa: CAWSVWTGQETQYF
v_call: TRBV18; d_call: .; clone_size: .; j_call: TRBJ2-6; cdr3_nt: TGTGCCAGCTCACCACCAGGGAATGCTGGGGCCAACGTCCTGACTTTC; cdr3_aa: CASSPPGNAGANVLTF
v_call: TRBV7-9; d_call: .; clone_size: .; j_call: TRBJ2-7; cdr3_nt: TGTGCCAGCAGCCTATCGGGGTACGAGCAGTACTTC; cdr3_aa: CASSLSGYEQYF
v_call: TRBV11-1; d_call: .; clone_size: few; j_call: TRBJ2-6; cdr3_nt: TGTGCCAGCAGCCAGAGGGGGGCCAACGTCCTGACTTTC; cdr3_aa: CASSQRGANVLTF
v_call: TRBV4-2; d_call: .; clone_size: .; j_call: TRBJ1-1; cdr3_nt: TGTGCCAGCAGCCAAGCAGGTCGGGGGAACACTGAAGCTTTCTTT; cdr3_aa: CASSQAGRGNTEAFF
v_call: TRBV19; d_call: .; clone_size: .; j_call: TRBJ2-7; cdr3_nt: TGTGCCAGTAGTAGCCGTGAGGAGCAGTACTTC; cdr3_aa: CASSSREEQYF
v_call: TRBV30; d_call: .; clone_size: .; j_call: TRBJ2-5; cdr3_nt: TGTGCCTGGAGACAAAGTGGGGAGACCCAGTACTTC; cdr3_aa: CAWRQSGETQYF
v_call: TRBV5-5; d_call: .; clone_size: few; j_call: TRBJ1-1; cdr3_nt: TGTGCCAGCAGGCGGCCGAACACTGAAGCTTTCTTT; cdr3_aa: CASRRPNTEAFF
v_call: TRBV30; d_call: TRBD1; clone_size: .; j_call: TRBJ2-5; cdr3_nt: TGTGCCTGGAGTAAGACAGGGCCACAAGAGACCCAGTACTTC; cdr3_aa: CAWSKTGPQETQYF
v_call: TRBV30; d_call: .; clone_size: .; j_call: TRBJ1-1; cdr3_nt: TGTGCCTCGAAATGGACTACCTCGGGAACAGATACAAAAAACACTGAAGCTTTCTTT; cdr3_aa: CASKWTTSGTDTKNTEAFF
v_call: TRBV29-1; d_call: .; clone_size: few; j_call: TRBJ1-1; cdr3_nt: TGCAGCGTTGAAGGGACATTGAACACTGAAGCTTTCTTT; cdr3_aa: CSVEGTLNTEAFF
v_call: TRBV7-2; d_call: .; clone_size: few; j_call: TRBJ1-1; cdr3_nt: TGTGCCAGCAGCTTAGATAGGGCGGAGGGTGCTGAAGCTTTCTTT; cdr3_aa: CASSLDRAEGAEAFF
v_call: TRBV5-6; d_call: TRBD2; clone_size: few; j_call: TRBJ2-3; cdr3_nt: TGTGCCAGCAGCTCACGGACCCCTAAGCGGGGGAACACAGATACGCAGTATTTT; cdr3_aa: CASSSRTPKRGNTDTQYF
v_call: TRBV6-5; d_call: .; clone_size: .; j_call: TRBJ2-1; cdr3_nt: TGTGCCAGCAGTTACTCGAGGCGGGGTTCCTACAATGAGCAGTTCTTC; cdr3_aa: CASSYSRRGSYNEQFF
v_call: TRBV18; d_call: .; clone_size: .; j_call: TRBJ2-7; cdr3_nt: TGTGCCAGCTCACCATTGGGGAACGAGTACGAGCAGTACTTC; cdr3_aa: CASSPLGNEYEQYF
v_call: TRBV4-2; d_call: .; clone_size: .; j_call: TRBJ1-1; cdr3_nt: TGTGCCAGCAGCCAAGATCCAGGGGCGACTGAAGCTTTCTTT; cdr3_aa: CASSQDPGATEAFF
v_call: TRBV5-1; d_call: .; clone_size: .; j_call: TRBJ1-6; cdr3_nt: TGCGCCAGCAGCGCCCTCGGGGGCCGGGATTCACCCCTCCACTTT; cdr3_aa: CASSALGGRDSPLHF
v_call: TRBV9; d_call: .; clone_size: .; j_call: TRBJ2-2; cdr3_nt: TGTGCCAGCAGCGTAGCGTTCCGGAACACCGGGGAGCTGTTTTTT; cdr3_aa: CASSVAFRNTGELFF
v_call: TRBV2; d_call: TRBD1; clone_size: .; j_call: TRBJ1-2; cdr3_nt: TGTGCCAGCAGTCCGACAGGGGGCCAGTATGGCTACACCTTC; cdr3_aa: CASSPTGGQYGYTF
v_call: TRBV30; d_call: TRBD1; clone_size: .; j_call: TRBJ1-2; cdr3_nt: TGTGCCTGGAGCCTCGACAGGGCTGGTGGCTACACCTTC; cdr3_aa: CAWSLDRAGGYTF
v_call: TRBV5-1; d_call: .; clone_size: .; j_call: TRBJ1-2; cdr3_nt: TGCGCCAGCAGCTTGGTGGGGGGCACCGGATTACACACCTTC; cdr3_aa: CASSLVGGTGLHTF
v_call: TRBV4-2; d_call: .; clone_size: .; j_call: TRBJ2-2; cdr3_nt: TGTGCCAGCAGCCCGCAGCGGGACAGGCGGGAGCTGTTTTTT; cdr3_aa: CASSPQRDRRELFF
v_call: TRBV5-1; d_call: .; clone_size: .; j_call: TRBJ2-1; cdr3_nt: TGCGCCAGCAGCTTGGGGGGGCTCGGTAATGAGCAGTTCTTC; cdr3_aa: CASSLGGLGNEQFF
v_call: TRBV4-1; d_call: .; clone_size: .; j_call: TRBJ2-5; cdr3_nt: TGCGCCAGCAGCCAAGCTTCGGGAGCGCAAGAGACCCAGTACTTC; cdr3_aa: CASSQASGAQETQYF
v_call: TRBV16; d_call: .; clone_size: .; j_call: TRBJ2-7; cdr3_nt: TGTGCCAGCAGCCAATCCTCGCCGGGGGTGCAGTACTTC; cdr3_aa: CASSQSSPGVQYF
v_call: TRBV4-1; d_call: .; clone_size: few; j_call: TRBJ2-6; cdr3_nt: TGCGCCAGCAGCCAAGTAGGCGTAGCTGGGGCCAACGTCCTGACTTTC; cdr3_aa: CASSQVGVAGANVLTF
v_call: TRBV30; d_call: .; clone_size: .; j_call: TRBJ1-2; cdr3_nt: TGTGCCTGGGTACCGGGTCACAGGACCTATGGCTACACCTTC; cdr3_aa: CAWVPGHRTYGYTF
v_call: TRBV19; d_call: .; clone_size: few; j_call: TRBJ1-5; cdr3_nt: TGTGCCAGTAGTACCCAGGGACGCAATCAGCCCCAGCATTTT; cdr3_aa: CASSTQGRNQPQHF
v_call: TRBV5-5; d_call: TRBD2; clone_size: .; j_call: TRBJ2-1; cdr3_nt: TGTGCCAGCAGCCAAGGGACTAGCGATTACAATGAGCAGTTCTTC; cdr3_aa: CASSQGTSDYNEQFF
v_call: TRBV9; d_call: .; clone_size: .; j_call: TRBJ2-1; cdr3_nt: TGTGCCAGCAGCACCCGGGACGTAGCCTACAATGAGCAGTTCTTC; cdr3_aa: CASSTRDVAYNEQFF
v_call: TRBV29-1; d_call: TRBD1; clone_size: .; j_call: TRBJ1-4; cdr3_nt: TGCAGCGTGAGCGAACCAGGGGGCGTTAGGCAAAAACTGTTTTTT; cdr3_aa: CSVSEPGGVRQKLFF
v_call: TRBV6-5; d_call: .; clone_size: few; j_call: TRBJ2-7; cdr3_nt: TGTGCCAGCAGTTTTGCCGGTAACGAGCAGTACTTC; cdr3_aa: CASSFAGNEQYF
v_call: TRBV4-1; d_call: .; clone_size: .; j_call: TRBJ2-7; cdr3_nt: TGCGCCAGCAGCCAGGTTCGGGACGGCTCCTACGAGCAGTACTTC; cdr3_aa: CASSQVRDGSYEQYF
v_call: TRBV18; d_call: TRBD2; clone_size: .; j_call: TRBJ2-2; cdr3_nt: TGTGCCAGCTCAACCGGGACTAGCGTGTCCACCGGGGAGCTGTTTTTT; cdr3_aa: CASSTGTSVSTGELFF
v_call: TRBV9; d_call: .; clone_size: .; j_call: TRBJ1-4; cdr3_nt: TGTGCCAGCAGCGCTACAGGGTGGGAGGAAAAACTGTTTTTT; cdr3_aa: CASSATGWEEKLFF
v_call: TRBV6-5; d_call: .; clone_size: .; j_call: TRBJ1-2; cdr3_nt: TGTGCCAGCAGTTACGGTCTGGGGAACTATGGCTACACCTTC; cdr3_aa: CASSYGLGNYGYTF